Sequencing of this T cell receptor beta chain was carried out in a study of T cell responses to AZD1222 COVID-19 vaccine. Study results and caveats: When two AZD1222 doses had been given, Spike-specific TCR breadth and depth rose. Clonal diversity may have been underestimated in mostly white British donors.

Only in-frame clones appear in the TCRdb table, and some are missing; sequencing was by immunoSEQ multiplex PCR. Among over 130,000 clones listed, about 90% were seen once. Worth noting for this clone: Its target is not known.

Germline lookup yields CDR1 LGHNA and CDR2 YSLEER. The V end was cut by 0 bases, the J end by 8 bases, with 10 bases between. This CDR3 has 13 residues. The chain recombines TRBV4-3 with TRBJ1-1, with a possible D match to TRBD1 (5 bases). The sequence was obtained from an adult who received the AZD1222 COVID-19 vaccine. Sequencing was performed on peripheral blood, taken 28 days after the second AZD1222 dose. The DNA for the CDR3 is TGCGCCAGCAGCCAAGATTCGGGGCGCGAAGCTTTCTTT. Translating it yields CASSQDSGREAFF.